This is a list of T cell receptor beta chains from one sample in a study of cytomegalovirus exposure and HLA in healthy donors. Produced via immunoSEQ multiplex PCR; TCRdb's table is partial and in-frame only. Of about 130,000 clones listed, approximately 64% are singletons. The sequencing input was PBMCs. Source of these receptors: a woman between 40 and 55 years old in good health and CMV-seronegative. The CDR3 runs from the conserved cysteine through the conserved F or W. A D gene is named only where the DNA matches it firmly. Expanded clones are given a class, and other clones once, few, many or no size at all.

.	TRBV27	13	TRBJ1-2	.	TGTGCCACCCGGCGGGGGGGAGACTATGGCTACACCTTC	CATRRGGDYGYTF
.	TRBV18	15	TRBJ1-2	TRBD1	TGTGCCAGCTCACCGAGCCGGGACAGAGACTATGGCTACACCTTC	CASSPSRDRDYGYTF
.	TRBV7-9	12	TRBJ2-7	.	TGTGCCAGCAGCTTAATCGGGGACGAGCAGTACTTC	CASSLIGDEQYF
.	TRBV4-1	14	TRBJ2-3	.	TGCGCCAGCAGCCTACTAGCCCCCACAGATACGCAGTATTTT	CASSLLAPTDTQYF
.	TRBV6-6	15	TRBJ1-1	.	TGTGCCAGCAGTTTCCCTGGGCCGGAGAACACTGAAGCTTTCTTT	CASSFPGPENTEAFF
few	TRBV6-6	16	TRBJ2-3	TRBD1	TGTGCCAGCAGTTACTCGACAGGGTTTAGCACAGATACGCAGTATTTT	CASSYSTGFSTDTQYF
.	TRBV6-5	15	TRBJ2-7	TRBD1	TGTGCCAGCAGTTACTCTAGGGACAGATCCTACGAGCAGTACTTC	CASSYSRDRSYEQYF
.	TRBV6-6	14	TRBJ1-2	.	TGTGCCAGCAGACCACCTACAGGGAAGTATGGCTACACCTTC	CASRPPTGKYGYTF
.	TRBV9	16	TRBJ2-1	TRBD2	TGTGCCAGCAGCCCCCAAAGCGGGGGGACTTACAATGAGCAGTTCTTC	CASSPQSGGTYNEQFF
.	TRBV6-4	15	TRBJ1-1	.	TGTGCCAGCAGAGTCACTTTCCTGGAGGACACTGAAGCTTTCTTT	CASRVTFLEDTEAFF
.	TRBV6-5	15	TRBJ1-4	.	TGTGCCAGCAGTTACTCGTCCGTTCGAGGCGAAAAACTGTTTTTT	CASSYSSVRGEKLFF
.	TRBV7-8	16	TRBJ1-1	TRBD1	TGTGCCAGCAGCTTAAATGGACAGGGACTGAACACTGAAGCTTTCTTT	CASSLNGQGLNTEAFF
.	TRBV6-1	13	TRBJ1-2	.	TGTGCCAGCAATCCGTGGGGCGCCTATGGCTACACCTTC	CASNPWGAYGYTF
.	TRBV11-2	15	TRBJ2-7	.	TGTGCCAGCAGCTTAGGGGGGGGGCCATACTACGAGCAGTACTTC	CASSLGGGPYYEQYF
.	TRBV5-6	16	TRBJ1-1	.	TGTGCCAGCAGTTTTGTGGGAAAAAGAGGGCAAACTGAAGCTTTCTTT	CASSFVGKRGQTEAFF
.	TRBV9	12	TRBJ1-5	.	TGTGCCAGCGGGGGGGGCGGTCAGCCCCAGCATTTT	CASGGGGQPQHF
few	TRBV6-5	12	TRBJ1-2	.	TGTGCCAGCAGTACATACAGGGCTGGCTACACCTTC	CASSTYRAGYTF
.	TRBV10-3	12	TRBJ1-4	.	TGTGCCATCGGGCGAGAGGGAGAAAAACTGTTTTTT	CAIGREGEKLFF
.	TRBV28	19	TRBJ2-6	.	TGTGCCAGCAGTTTAAGCCGTGGGTATACTAAGACTGGGGCCAACGTCCTGACTTTC	CASSLSRGYTKTGANVLTF
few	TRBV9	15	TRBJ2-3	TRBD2	TGTGCCAGCAGCTTGGGACTAACGGGTGCAGATACGCAGTATTTT	CASSLGLTGADTQYF
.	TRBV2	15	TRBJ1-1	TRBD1	TGTGCCAGCAGTTCACAGGGGACCCTGAACACTGAAGCTTTCTTT	CASSSQGTLNTEAFF
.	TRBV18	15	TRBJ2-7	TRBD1	TGTGCCAGCTCCGCACCGGGACAGGGAGGCTACGAGCAGTACTTC	CASSAPGQGGYEQYF
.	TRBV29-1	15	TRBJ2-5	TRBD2	TGCAGCGTTGGGGTTAGCGGGGGGGCCGGTGAGACCCAGTACTTC	CSVGVSGGAGETQYF
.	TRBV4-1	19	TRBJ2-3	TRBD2	TGCGCCAGCAGCCAAAAGGGACTAGCGGGGGGGCCATTTACAGATACGCAGTATTTT	CASSQKGLAGGPFTDTQYF
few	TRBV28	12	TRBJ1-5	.	TGTGCCAGCAGTTACAGGGTTCAGCCCCAGCATTTT	CASSYRVQPQHF
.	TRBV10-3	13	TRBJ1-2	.	TGTGCCATCAGTGCTAGCTCCAACTATGGCTACACCTTC	CAISASSNYGYTF
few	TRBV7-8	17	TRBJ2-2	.	TGTGCCAGCAGCTTAGTATATCAGGGGCCGAACACCGGGGAGCTGTTTTTT	CASSLVYQGPNTGELFF
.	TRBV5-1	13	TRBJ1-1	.	TGCGCCAGCAGCCGGGTTGGGAGCACTGAAGCTTTCTTT	CASSRVGSTEAFF
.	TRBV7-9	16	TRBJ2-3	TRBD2	TGTGCCAGCAGCCAAACTAGCGGGGGACGCACAGATACGCAGTATTTT	CASSQTSGGRTDTQYF
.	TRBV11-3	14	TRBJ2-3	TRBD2	TGTGCCAGCAGCTTAACTAGCGGCACAGATACGCAGTATTTT	CASSLTSGTDTQYF
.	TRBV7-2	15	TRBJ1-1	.	TGTGCCAGCAGCTTTCAGGGCAGCTATAACACTGAAGCTTTCTTT	CASSFQGSYNTEAFF
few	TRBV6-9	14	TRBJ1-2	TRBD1	TGTCCCATTCGGGGGACAGAATATAACTATGGCTACACCTTC	CPIRGTEYNYGYTF
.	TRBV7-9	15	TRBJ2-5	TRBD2	TGTGCCAGCAGTCGTCCGGGACTAAACCAAGAGACCCAGTACTTC	CASSRPGLNQETQYF
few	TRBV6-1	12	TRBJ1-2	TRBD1	TGTGCCAGCAGTGAACAGGGGGGCGGCTACACCTTC	CASSEQGGGYTF
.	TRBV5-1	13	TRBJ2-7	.	TGCGCCAGCAGCTTGGACCGACGACAGGAGCAGTACTTC	CASSLDRRQEQYF
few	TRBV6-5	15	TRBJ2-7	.	TGTGCCAGCAGTTACTCGTCAGGCCAATCCTACGAGCAGTACTTC	CASSYSSGQSYEQYF
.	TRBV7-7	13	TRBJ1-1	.	TGTGCCAGCAGCTTAGACAGGAACACTGAAGCTTTCTTT	CASSLDRNTEAFF
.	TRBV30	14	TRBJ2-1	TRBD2	TGTGCCTGGGCGACTAGCGGAGCATACAATGAGCAGTTCTTC	CAWATSGAYNEQFF
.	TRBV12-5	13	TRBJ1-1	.	TGTGCTAGCAGCGCGGGGATGAACACTGAAGCTTTCTTT	CASSAGMNTEAFF